This T cell receptor beta chain was found in a study of shared clonotypes between healthy human individuals. As for the study in general: Donor composition was two women and a few men, aged 18 to 49.

Replicate PCRs for sorted subsets used roughly 200 ng DNA; this equaled tens of thousands of T cell genomes. The repertoire was sequenced with immunoSEQ multiplex PCR; TCRdb's copy has only in-frame clones and lacks some. The data show under 2,500,000 clones, with 90% to 97% seen just once and roughly 0.13% held by the top ten. The V gene's germline CDR1 is SGHRS and CDR2 YFSETQ. V lost 4 bases, J lost 1 base, and 7 bases stayed unmatched. The CDR3 spans 15 residues. Negatively enriched CD4+ T cells were divided by CD45RA into naive and memory. The sample comprised naive CD4+ T cells sorted from blood. The subset was: CD45RA+ positively selected. This chain joins TRBV5-1 and TRBJ1-1; 7 positions agree with TRBD1. The receptor's source is a man between 18 and 29 years old in good health. The CDR3 loop is CASSPMGQTNTEAFF. The CDR3 DNA reads as TGCGCCAGCAGCCCCATGGGACAGACGAACACTGAAGCTTTCTTT.